This is a list of T cell receptor beta chains from one sample in a study of blood T cell repertoires in COVID-19. Sequenced by immunoSEQ multiplex PCR; TCRdb stores in-frame clones only, minus some. The data hold fewer than 250,000 clones, with about 85% observed a single time. Sequences were obtained from peripheral blood. These receptors were obtained from a woman aged 80 or over with COVID-19, enrolled during active disease. The CDR3 runs from the conserved cysteine through the conserved F or W. The D gene is left open where the match is weak. Where a row states a size, it is once, few, many or the class of an expanded clone; other rows omit it.

j_call d_call clone_size v_call cdr3_nt cdr3_aa
TRBJ1-2 NA NA TRBV19 TGTGCCAGTAGTATATACCCAGGAGGCCTACTCTATGGCTACACCTTC CASSIYPGGLLYGYTF
TRBJ2-5 NA NA TRBV18 TGTGCCAGCTCACCACAACGCAGGCAAGAGACCCAGTACTTC CASSPQRRQETQYF
TRBJ1-1 NA NA TRBV7-6 TGTGCCAGCAGCATAAATGGGGCGGGGGGCCGAATGAACACTGAAGCTTTCTTT CASSINGAGGRMNTEAFF
TRBJ1-5 NA NA TRBV5-5 TGTGCCAGCAGACAACGGGACTCCTTCAATCAGCCCCAGCATTTT CASRQRDSFNQPQHF
TRBJ2-2 TRBD1 NA TRBV19 TGTGCCAGTAGTACCCAGGGGGCGGTGCCCGGGGAGCTGTTTTTT CASSTQGAVPGELFF
TRBJ1-1 NA NA TRBV5-4 TGTGCCAGCAGCTTAACTTGGAACACTGAAGCTTTCTTT CASSLTWNTEAFF
TRBJ1-2 TRBD1 NA TRBV28 TGTGCCAGTTTACAGGGGGCGCGGTTAACGACTAACTATGGCTACACCTTC CASLQGARLTTNYGYTF
TRBJ2-5 TRBD1 NA TRBV5-4 TGTGCCAGCAGCTTGGACCGGACAGGTTGGAACTTC CASSLDRTGWNF
TRBJ1-1 NA NA TRBV10-3 TGTGCCATCAAGGAGGCGTACACTGAAGCTTTCTTT CAIKEAYTEAFF
TRBJ1-2 TRBD1 NA TRBV5-1 TGCGCCAGCAGCCGAACAGGGGAGTCCTATGGCTACACCTTC CASSRTGESYGYTF
TRBJ1-1 NA NA TRBV19 TGTGCCAGTAGCTTCACAGAGATGAACACTGAAGCTTTCTTT CASSFTEMNTEAFF
TRBJ1-2 NA NA TRBV6-6 TGTGCCAGCAGCTCCGGTACAGGGCAATACACCTTC CASSSGTGQYTF
TRBJ2-5 NA NA TRBV4-1 TGCGCCAGCAGCCAAGATCGAGCTGGGCCCTACCAAGAGACCCAGTACTTC CASSQDRAGPYQETQYF
TRBJ1-2 NA NA TRBV5-1 TGCGCCAGCAGCTTGGCCGCCCAGGTCTATGGCTACACCTTC CASSLAAQVYGYTF
TRBJ2-1 NA few TRBV6-5 TGTGCCAGCAGTATGGAGGGGAAAAAATACAATGAGCAGTTCTTC CASSMEGKKYNEQFF
TRBJ1-2 NA NA TRBV24-1 TGTGCCACCAGTGACCTTCAGGATCTTGATGGCTACACCTTC CATSDLQDLDGYTF
TRBJ2-1 NA NA TRBV12-3/TRBV12-4 TGTGCCAGCAGTTTGGTCTTTGGAGTGCAGTTCTTC CASSLVFGVQFF
TRBJ2-6 TRBD1 NA TRBV5-1 TGCGCCAGCAGTCCGGGACAGACTTTTCTTGGGGCCAACGTCCTGACTTTC CASSPGQTFLGANVLTF
TRBJ1-1 NA NA TRBV28 TGTGCCAGCAGTCCCCCCGGCGCGGCCACTGAAGCTTTCTTT CASSPPGAATEAFF